Sequencing of this T cell receptor (beta chain) was carried out in a study of blood T cell repertoires in COVID-19. The germline gives CDR1 SGHDT, CDR2 YYEEEE. The CDR3 runs to 17 residues. The V gene lost 2 bases and the J gene lost 3 bases, with 15 bases spanning the gap. TCRdb's copy holds only in-frame clones and misses some; the assay was immunoSEQ multiplex PCR. This table has 53,000 or so clones, just over 90% appearing once. The chain employs TRBV5-6 and TRBJ1-6; no definite D call. Material for sequencing was peripheral blood. The TCR sequence derives from a man aged 40-49 years with acute or convalescent COVID-19. Written as DNA, the CDR3 is TGTGCCAGCAGCTTTTATCGCCCAGACAACTATAATTCACCCCTCCACTTT. This sequence encodes CASSFYRPDNYNSPLHF. Based on the CDR3 plus reference TRBV5-6 and TRBJ1-6, the full variable domain is DAGVTQSPTHLIKTRGQQVTLRCSPKSGHDTVSWYQQALGQGPQFIFQYYEEEERQRGNFPDRFSGHQFPNYSSELNVNALLLGDSALYLCASSFYRPDNYNSPLHFGNGTRLTVT.